This T cell receptor (beta chain) was sequenced during a study of cytomegalovirus exposure and HLA in healthy donors. In the study overall: Most genotyped donors, 75% to 85% of 300 to 400, had Caucasian-associated genetic ancestry.

V lost 0 bases, J lost 4 bases, and 15 bases lay in between. The germline gives CDR1 SEHNR, CDR2 FQNEAQ (reference sequence). The CDR3 is 17 residues long. PCR was performed using 60 Vbeta and 13 Jbeta primers. Only in-frame clones appear in the TCRdb table, and some are missing; sequencing was by immunoSEQ multiplex PCR. The top ten clones hold roughly 1.3% of a sample with about 110,000 clones, about three quarters of them seen once. The V call is TRBV7-9, the J call TRBJ2-2, with a weak D call TRBD1 (6 bases). Input material: PBMCs. This clonotype was sampled from a woman younger than 45 in good health and CMV-seronegative. For the CDR3, the DNA is TGTGCCAGCAGCTTAGCGGGCAAGACAGGCCGCACCGGGGAGCTGTTTTTT. Encoded protein: CASSLAGKTGRTGELFF.